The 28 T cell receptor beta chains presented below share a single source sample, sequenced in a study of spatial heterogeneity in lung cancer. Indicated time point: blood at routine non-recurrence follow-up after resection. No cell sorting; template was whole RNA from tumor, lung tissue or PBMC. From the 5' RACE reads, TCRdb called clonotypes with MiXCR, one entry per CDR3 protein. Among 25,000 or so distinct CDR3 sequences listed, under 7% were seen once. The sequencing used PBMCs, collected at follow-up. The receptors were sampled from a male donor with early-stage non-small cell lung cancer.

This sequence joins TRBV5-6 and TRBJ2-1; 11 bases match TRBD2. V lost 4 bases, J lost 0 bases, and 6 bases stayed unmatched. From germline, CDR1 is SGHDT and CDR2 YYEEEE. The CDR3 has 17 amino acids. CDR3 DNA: TGTGCCAGCAGCACGACTAGCGGGACTAACTCCTACAATGAGCAGTTCTTC. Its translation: CASSTTSGTNSYNEQFF.

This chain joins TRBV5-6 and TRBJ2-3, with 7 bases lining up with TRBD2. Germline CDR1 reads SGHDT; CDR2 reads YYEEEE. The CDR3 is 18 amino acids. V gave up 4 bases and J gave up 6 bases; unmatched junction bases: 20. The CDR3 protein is CASSPTVGQRDRPDTQYF. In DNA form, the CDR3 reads TGTGCCAGCAGCCCCACAGTGGGCCAGCGGGACCGCCCTGATACGCAGTATTTT. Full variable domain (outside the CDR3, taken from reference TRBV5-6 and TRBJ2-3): DAGVTQSPTHLIKTRGQQVTLRCSPKSGHDTVSWYQQALGQGPQFIFQYYEEEERQRGNFPDRFSGHQFPNYSSELNVNALLLGDSALYLCASSPTVGQRDRPDTQYFGPGTRLTVL.

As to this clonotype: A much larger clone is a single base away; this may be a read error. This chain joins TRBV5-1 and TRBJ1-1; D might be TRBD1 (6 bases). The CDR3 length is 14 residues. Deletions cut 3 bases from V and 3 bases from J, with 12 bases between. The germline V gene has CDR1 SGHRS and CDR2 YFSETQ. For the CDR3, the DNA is TGCGCCAGCAGCTCTTCAGGGGAGTACACTGAAGCTTTCTTT. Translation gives CASSSSGEYTEAFF.

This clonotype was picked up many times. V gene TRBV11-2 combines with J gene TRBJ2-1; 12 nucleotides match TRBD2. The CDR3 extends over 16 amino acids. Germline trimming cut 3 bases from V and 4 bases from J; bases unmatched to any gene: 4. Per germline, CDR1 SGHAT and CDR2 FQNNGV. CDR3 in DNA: TGTGCCAGCAGCTTCGGGACTAGCGGGTCATACAATGAGCAGTTCTTC. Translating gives CASSFGTSGSYNEQFF.

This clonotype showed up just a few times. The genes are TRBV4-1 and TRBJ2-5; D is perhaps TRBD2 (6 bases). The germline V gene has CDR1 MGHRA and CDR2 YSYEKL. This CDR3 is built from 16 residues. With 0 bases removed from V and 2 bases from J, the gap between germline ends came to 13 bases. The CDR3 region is CASSQDLGEAQETQYF. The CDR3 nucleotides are TGCGCCAGCAGCCAAGACTTGGGGGAGGCTCAAGAGACCCAGTACTTC.

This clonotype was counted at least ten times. The CDR3: CAISSQDTQYF. CDR3 bases: TGTGCCATCAGCAGCCAAGATACGCAGTATTTT. The chain uses TRBV10-3 and TRBJ2-3; D is ambiguous. V dropped 6 bases and J dropped 5 bases, with 6 bases sitting between them. The CDR3 consists of 11 residues. Germline values: CDR1 ENHRY, CDR2 SYGVKD.

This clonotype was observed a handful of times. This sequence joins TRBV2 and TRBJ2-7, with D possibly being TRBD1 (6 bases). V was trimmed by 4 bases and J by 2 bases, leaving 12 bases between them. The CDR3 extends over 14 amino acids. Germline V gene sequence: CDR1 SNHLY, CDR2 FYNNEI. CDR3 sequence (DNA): TGTGCCAGCAGTGTGGGCAGGGGAGCCTACGAGCAGTACTTC. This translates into CASSVGRGAYEQYF.

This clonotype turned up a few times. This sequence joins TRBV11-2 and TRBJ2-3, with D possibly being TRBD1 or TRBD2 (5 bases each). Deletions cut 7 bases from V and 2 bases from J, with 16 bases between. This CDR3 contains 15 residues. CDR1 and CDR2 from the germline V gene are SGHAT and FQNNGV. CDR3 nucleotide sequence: TGTGCCAGCACCCCGGGGCAGCGGAACACAGATACGCAGTATTTT. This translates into CASTPGQRNTDTQYF.

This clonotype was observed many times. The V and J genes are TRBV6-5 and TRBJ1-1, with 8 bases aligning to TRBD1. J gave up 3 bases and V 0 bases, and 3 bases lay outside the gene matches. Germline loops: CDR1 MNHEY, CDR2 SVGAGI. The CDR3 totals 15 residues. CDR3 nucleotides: TGTGCCAGCAGTTACTCAACAGGGGGGGACACTGAAGCTTTCTTT. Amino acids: CASSYSTGGDTEAFF.

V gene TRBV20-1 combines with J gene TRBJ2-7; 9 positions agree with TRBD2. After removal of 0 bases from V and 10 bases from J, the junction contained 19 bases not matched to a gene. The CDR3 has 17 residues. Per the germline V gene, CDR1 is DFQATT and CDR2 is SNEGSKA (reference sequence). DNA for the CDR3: TGCAGTGCTAGAGATCAAGGGGGCGATAGCGGGAGCTTTCGACAGTACGTC. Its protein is CSARDQGGDSGSFRQYV.

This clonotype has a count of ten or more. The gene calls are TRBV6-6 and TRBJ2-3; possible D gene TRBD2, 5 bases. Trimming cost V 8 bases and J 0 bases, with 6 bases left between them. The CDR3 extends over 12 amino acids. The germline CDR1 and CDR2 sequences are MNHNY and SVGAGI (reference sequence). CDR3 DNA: TGTGCCAGCGCGGGTAGCACAGATACGCAGTATTTT. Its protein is CASAGSTDTQYF.

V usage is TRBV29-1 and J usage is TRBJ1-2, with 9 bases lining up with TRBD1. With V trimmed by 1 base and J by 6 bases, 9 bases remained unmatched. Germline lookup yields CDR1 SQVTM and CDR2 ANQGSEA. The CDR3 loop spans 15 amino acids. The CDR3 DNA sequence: TGCAGCGTTGAAGCTCTAGGACAGGGGATTGATGGCTACACCTTC. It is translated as CSVEALGQGIDGYTF.

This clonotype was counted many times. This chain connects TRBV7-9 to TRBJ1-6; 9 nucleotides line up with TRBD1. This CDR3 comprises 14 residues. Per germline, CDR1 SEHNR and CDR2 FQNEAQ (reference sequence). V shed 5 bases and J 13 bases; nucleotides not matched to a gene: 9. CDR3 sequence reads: CASSPGQGVYPLHF. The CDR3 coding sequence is TGTGCCAGCAGCCCGGGACAGGGAGTCTATCCCCTCCACTTT.

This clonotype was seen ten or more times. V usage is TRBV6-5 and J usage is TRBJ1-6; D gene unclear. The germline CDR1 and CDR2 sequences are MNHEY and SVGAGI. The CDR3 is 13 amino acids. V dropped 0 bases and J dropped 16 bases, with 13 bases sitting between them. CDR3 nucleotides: TGTGCCAGCAGTTACTCTTCGGACCGGGCGCTCCACTTT. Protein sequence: CASSYSSDRALHF.

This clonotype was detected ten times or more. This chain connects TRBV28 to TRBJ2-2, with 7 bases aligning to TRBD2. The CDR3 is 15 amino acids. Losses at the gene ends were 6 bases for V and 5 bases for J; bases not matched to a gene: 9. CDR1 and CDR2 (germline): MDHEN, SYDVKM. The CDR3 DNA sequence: TGTGCCAGCAGACCCTCTAGCGGACTTACCGGGGAGCTGTTTTTT. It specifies CASRPSSGLTGELFF.

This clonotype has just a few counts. CDR3 sequence reads: CASSPFKGLNTEAFF. Written as DNA, the CDR3 is TGTGCCAGCTCACCCTTTAAGGGGCTGAACACTGAAGCTTTCTTT. The chain couples TRBV18 to TRBJ1-1; D perhaps matches TRBD1 (5 bases). V was clipped by 3 bases and J by 0 bases, with 11 bases between them. The germline CDR1 and CDR2 sequences are KGHSH and LQKENI. The CDR3 spans 15 residues.

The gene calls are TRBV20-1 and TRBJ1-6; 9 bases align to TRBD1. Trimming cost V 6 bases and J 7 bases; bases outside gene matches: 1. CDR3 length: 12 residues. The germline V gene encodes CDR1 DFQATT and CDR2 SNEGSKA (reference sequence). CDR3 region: CSAGQGNSPLHF. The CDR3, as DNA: TGCAGTGCGGGACAGGGAAATTCACCCCTCCACTTT.

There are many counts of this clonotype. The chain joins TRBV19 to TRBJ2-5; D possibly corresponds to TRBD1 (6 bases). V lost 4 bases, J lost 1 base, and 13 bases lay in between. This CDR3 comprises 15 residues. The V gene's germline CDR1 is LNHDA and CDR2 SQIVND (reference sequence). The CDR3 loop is CASSTYRQVQETQYF. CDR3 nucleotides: TGTGCCAGTAGTACCTACAGACAGGTCCAAGAGACCCAGTACTTC.

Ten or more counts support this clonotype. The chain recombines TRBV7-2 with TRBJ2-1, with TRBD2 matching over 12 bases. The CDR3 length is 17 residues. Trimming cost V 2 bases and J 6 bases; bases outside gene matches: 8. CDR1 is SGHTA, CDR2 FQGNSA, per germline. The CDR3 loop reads CASSLPPSGRAINEQFF. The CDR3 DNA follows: TGTGCCAGCAGCTTACCGCCTAGCGGGAGGGCCATCAATGAGCAGTTCTTC.

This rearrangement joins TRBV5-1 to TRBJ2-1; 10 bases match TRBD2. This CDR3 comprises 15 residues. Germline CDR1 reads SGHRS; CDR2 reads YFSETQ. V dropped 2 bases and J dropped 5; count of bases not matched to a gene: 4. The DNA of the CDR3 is TGCGCCAGCAGCTTACTAGCGGGGTACGACAATGAGCAGTTCTTC. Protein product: CASSLLAGYDNEQFF.

In DNA form, the CDR3 reads TGCAGTGCCCGCGAACGGAAAGCGAACACCGGGGAGCTGTTTTTT. Translating gives CSARERKANTGELFF. This chain connects TRBV20-1 to TRBJ2-2; D not resolved. The CDR3 has 15 amino acids. The germline V and J ends were trimmed by 6 bases and 0 bases, with 14 bases remaining between them. CDR1 and CDR2 (germline): DFQATT, SNEGSKA (reference sequence).

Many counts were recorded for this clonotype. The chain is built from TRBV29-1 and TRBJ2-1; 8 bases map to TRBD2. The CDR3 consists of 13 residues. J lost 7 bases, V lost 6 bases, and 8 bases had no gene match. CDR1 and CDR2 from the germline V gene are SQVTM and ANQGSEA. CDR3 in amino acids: CSVAGTSVNEQFF. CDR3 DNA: TGCAGCGTGGCCGGGACTAGTGTAAATGAGCAGTTCTTC.

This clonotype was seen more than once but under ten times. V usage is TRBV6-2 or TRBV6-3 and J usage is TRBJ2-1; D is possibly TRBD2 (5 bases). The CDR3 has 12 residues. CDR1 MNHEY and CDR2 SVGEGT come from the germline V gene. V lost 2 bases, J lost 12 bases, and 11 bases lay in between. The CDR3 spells CASSYRESAQFF. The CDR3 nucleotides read TGTGCCAGCAGTTACAGGGAGTCCGCGCAGTTCTTC.

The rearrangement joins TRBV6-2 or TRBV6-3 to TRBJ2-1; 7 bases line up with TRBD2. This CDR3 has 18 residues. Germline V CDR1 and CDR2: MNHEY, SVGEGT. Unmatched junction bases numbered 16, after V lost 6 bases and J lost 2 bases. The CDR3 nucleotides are TGTGCCAGCAGAACCATTGACTTCACTAGCGAGGCCTACAATGAGCAGTTCTTC. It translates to CASRTIDFTSEAYNEQFF.

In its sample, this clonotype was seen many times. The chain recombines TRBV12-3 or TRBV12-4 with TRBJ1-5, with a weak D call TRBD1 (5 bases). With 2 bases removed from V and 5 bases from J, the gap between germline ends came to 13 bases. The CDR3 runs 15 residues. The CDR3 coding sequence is TGTGCCAGCAGTTTAAAGGGGATCGGCTATCAGCCCCAGCATTTT. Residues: CASSLKGIGYQPQHF.

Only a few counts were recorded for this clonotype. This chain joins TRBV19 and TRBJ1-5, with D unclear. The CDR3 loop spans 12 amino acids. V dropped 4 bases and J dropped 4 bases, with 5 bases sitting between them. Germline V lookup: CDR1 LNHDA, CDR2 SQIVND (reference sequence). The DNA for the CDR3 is TGTGCCAGTAGTAAGGTAAATCAGCCCCAGCATTTT. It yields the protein CASSKVNQPQHF.

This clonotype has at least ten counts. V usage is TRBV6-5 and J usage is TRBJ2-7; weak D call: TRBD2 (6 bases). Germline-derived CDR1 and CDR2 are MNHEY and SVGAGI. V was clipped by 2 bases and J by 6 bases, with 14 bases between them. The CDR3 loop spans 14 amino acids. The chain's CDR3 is CASSYGQGGFEQYV. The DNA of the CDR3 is TGTGCCAGCAGTTACGGGCAGGGAGGTTTCGAGCAGTACGTC.

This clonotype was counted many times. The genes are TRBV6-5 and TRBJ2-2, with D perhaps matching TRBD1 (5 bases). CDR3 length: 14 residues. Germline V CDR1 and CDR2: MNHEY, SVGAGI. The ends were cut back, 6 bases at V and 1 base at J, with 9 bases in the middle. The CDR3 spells CASRLTVNTGELFF. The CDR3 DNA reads TGTGCCAGCAGATTGACAGTGAACACCGGGGAGCTGTTTTTT.